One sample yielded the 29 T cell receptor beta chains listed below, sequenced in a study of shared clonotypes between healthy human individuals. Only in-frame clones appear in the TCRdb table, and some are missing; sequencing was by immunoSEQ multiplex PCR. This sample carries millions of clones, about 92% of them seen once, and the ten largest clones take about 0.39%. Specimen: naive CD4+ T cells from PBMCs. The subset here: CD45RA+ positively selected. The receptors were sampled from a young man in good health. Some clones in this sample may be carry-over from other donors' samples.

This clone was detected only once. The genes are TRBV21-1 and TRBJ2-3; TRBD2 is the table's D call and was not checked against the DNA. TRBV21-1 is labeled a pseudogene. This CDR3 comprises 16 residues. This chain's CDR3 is CASSKVERRSTDTQYF. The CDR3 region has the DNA TGTGCCAGCAGCAAAGTGGAGAGGCGAAGCACAGATACGCAGTATTTT.

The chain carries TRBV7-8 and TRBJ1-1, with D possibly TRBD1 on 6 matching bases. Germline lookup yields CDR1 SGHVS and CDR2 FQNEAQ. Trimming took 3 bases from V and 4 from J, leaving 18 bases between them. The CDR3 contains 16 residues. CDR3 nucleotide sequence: TGTGCCAGCAGCTTCCATCCACAGGGTTTGTTCACTGAAGCTTTCTTT. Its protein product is CASSFHPQGLFTEAFF. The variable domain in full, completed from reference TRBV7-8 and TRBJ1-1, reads GAGVSQSPRYKVAKRGQDVALRCDPISGHVSLFWYQQALGQGPEFLTYFQNEAQLDKSGLPSDRFFAERPEGSVSTLKIQRTQQEDSAVYLCASSFHPQGLFTEAFFGQGTRLTVV.

The chain's CDR3 is CASSLLLPVLLGNTEAFF. DNA of the CDR3: TGTGCCAGCAGCTTACTATTACCGGTGTTGCTGGGAAACACTGAAGCTTTCTTT. The gene calls are TRBV13 and TRBJ1-1; D not resolved. Trimming took off 2 bases at V and 2 bases at J, with 21 bases between the two ends. The CDR3 covers 18 residues. Germline V gene data show CDR1 as PRHDT and CDR2 as FYEKMQ (reference sequence).

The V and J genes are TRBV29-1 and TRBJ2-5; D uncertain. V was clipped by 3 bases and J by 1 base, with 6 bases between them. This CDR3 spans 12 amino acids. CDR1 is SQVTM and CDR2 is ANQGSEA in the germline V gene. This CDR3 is CSVDSFQETQYF. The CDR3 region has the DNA TGCAGCGTTGATAGCTTCCAAGAGACCCAGTACTTC.

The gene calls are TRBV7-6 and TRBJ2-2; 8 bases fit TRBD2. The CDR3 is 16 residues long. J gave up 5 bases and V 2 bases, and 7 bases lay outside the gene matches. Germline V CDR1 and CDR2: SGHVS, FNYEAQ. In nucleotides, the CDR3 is TGTGCCAGCAGCTTATTAGCGGGGACCGTTACCGGGGAGCTGTTTTTT. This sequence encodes CASSLLAGTVTGELFF.

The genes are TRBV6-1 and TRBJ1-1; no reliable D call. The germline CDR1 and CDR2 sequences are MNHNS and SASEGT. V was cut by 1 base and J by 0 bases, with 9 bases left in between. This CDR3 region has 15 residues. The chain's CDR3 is CASSEVVSMNTEAFF. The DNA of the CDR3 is TGTGCCAGCAGTGAAGTTGTGAGCATGAACACTGAAGCTTTCTTT.

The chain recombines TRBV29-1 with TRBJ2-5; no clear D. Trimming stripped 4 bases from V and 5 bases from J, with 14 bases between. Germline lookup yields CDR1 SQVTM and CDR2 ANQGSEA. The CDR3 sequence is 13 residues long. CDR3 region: CSVARTPMETQYF. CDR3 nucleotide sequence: TGCAGCGTTGCCCGGACCCCAATGGAGACCCAGTACTTC.

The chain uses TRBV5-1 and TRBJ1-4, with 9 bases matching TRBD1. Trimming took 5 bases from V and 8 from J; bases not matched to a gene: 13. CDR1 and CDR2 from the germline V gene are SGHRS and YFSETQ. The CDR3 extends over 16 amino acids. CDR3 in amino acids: CASSLPTGTGQEKLFF. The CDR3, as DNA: TGCGCCAGCAGTCTCCCAACCGGGACAGGGCAGGAAAAACTGTTTTTT.

The CDR3 DNA reads TGCAGCGTAGGGGAGGGCACAGATACGCAGTATTTT. Translated: CSVGEGTDTQYF. This rearrangement joins TRBV29-1 to TRBJ2-3, with D perhaps matching TRBD2 (6 bases). The CDR3 is made up of 12 amino acids. V was trimmed by 6 bases and J by 1 base, leaving 8 bases between them. Germline V lookup: CDR1 SQVTM, CDR2 ANQGSEA.

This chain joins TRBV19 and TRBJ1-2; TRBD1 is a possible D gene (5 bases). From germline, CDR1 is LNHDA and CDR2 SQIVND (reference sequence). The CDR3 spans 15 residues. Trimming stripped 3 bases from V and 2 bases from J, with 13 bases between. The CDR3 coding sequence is TGTGCCAGTAGTATGTCCGGGGCGTTAAACTATGGCTACACCTTC. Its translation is CASSMSGALNYGYTF.

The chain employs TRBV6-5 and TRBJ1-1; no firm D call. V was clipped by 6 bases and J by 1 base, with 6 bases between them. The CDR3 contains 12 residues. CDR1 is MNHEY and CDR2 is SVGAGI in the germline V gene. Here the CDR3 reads CASSRRNTEAFF. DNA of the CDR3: TGTGCCAGCAGCCGAAGGAACACTGAAGCTTTCTTT.

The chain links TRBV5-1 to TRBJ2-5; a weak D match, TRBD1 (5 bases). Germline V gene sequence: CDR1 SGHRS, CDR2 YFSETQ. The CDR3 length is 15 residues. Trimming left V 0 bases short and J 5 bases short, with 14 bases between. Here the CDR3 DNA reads TGCGCCAGCAGCTTGGATCCAGGGTCTGGGGAGACCCAGTACTTC. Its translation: CASSLDPGSGETQYF. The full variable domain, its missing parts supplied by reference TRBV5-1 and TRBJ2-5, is KAGVTQTPRYLIKTRGQQVTLSCSPISGHRSVSWYQQTPGQGLQFLFEYFSETQRNKGNFPGRFSGRQFSNSRSEMNVSTLELGDSALYLCASSLDPGSGETQYFGPGTRLLVL.

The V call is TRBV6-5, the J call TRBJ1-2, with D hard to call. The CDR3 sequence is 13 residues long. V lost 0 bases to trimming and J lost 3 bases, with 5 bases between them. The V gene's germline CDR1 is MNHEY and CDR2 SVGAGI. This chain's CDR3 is CASSYSAYYGYTF. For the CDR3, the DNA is TGTGCCAGCAGTTACTCGGCCTACTATGGCTACACCTTC.

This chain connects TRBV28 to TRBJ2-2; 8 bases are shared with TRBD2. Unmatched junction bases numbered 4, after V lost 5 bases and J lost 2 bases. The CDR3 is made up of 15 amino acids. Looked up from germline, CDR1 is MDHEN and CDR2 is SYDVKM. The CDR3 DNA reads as TGTGCCAGCAGTCCCGGGACTAGTAACACCGGGGAGCTGTTTTTT. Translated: CASSPGTSNTGELFF.

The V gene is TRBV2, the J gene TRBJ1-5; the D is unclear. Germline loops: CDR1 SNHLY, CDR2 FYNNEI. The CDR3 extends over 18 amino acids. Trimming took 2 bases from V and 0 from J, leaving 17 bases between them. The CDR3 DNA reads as TGTGCCAGCAGTGAATTTGGGAGATACTCTTATAGCAATCAGCCCCAGCATTTT. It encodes CASSEFGRYSYSNQPQHF.

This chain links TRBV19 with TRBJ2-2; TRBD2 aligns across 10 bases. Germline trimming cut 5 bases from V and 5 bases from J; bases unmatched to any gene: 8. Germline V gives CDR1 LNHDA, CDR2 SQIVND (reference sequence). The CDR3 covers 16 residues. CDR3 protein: CASSSGAGGPTGELFF. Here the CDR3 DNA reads TGTGCCAGTAGTTCAGGAGCGGGAGGGCCAACCGGGGAGCTGTTTTTT.

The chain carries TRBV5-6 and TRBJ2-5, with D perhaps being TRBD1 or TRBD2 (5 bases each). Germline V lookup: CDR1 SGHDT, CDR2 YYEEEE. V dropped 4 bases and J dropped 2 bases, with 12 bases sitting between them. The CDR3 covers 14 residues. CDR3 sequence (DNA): TGTGCCAGCAGCCTGGGGACGGAGCAAGAGACCCAGTACTTC. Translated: CASSLGTEQETQYF.

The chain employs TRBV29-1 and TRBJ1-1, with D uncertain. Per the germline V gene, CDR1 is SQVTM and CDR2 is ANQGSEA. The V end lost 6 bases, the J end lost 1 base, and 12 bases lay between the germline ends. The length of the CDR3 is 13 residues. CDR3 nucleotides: TGCAGCGTCGCGACGTTGGCGAACACTGAAGCTTTCTTT. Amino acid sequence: CSVATLANTEAFF.

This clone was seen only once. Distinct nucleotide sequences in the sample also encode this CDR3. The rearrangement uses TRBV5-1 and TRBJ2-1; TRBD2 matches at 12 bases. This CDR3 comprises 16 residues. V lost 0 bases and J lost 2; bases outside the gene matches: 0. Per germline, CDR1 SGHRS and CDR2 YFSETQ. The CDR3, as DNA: TGCGCCAGCAGCTTGGGACTAGCGGGGGCCTACAATGAGCAGTTCTTC. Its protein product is CASSLGLAGAYNEQFF. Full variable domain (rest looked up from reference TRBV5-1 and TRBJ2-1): KAGVTQTPRYLIKTRGQQVTLSCSPISGHRSVSWYQQTPGQGLQFLFEYFSETQRNKGNFPGRFSGRQFSNSRSEMNVSTLELGDSALYLCASSLGLAGAYNEQFFGPGTRLTVL.

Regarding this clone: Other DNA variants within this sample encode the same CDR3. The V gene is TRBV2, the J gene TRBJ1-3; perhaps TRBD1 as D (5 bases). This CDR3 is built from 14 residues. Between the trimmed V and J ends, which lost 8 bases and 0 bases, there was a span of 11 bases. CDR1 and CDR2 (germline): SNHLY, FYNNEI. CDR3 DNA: TGTGCCAGCCGGGGGGGTAACTCTGGAAACACCATATATTTT. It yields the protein CASRGGNSGNTIYF.

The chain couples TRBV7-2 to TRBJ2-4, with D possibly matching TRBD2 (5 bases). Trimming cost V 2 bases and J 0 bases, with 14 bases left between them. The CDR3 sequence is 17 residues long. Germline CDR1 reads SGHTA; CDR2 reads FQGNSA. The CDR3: CASSLSTGGLAKNIQYF. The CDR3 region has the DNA TGTGCCAGCAGCTTATCAACCGGCGGGTTAGCCAAAAACATTCAGTACTTC.

The DNA of the CDR3 is TGTGCCAGCAGCTCCACAGGGTCTAGCACAGATACGCAGTATTTT. Translating gives CASSSTGSSTDTQYF. J is TRBJ2-3 and V is TRBV7-3; D perhaps matches TRBD1 (6 bases). From germline, CDR1 is SGHTA and CDR2 FQGTGA. This CDR3 is built from 15 residues. Trimming shortened V by 4 bases and J by 0 bases, and 11 bases separated the two germline ends. Full variable domain (outside the CDR3, taken from reference TRBV7-3 and TRBJ2-3): GAGVSQTPSNKVTEKGKYVELRCDPISGHTALYWYRQSLGQGPEFLIYFQGTGAADDSGLPNDRFFAVRPEGSVSTLKIQRTERGDSAVYLCASSSTGSSTDTQYFGPGTRLTVL.

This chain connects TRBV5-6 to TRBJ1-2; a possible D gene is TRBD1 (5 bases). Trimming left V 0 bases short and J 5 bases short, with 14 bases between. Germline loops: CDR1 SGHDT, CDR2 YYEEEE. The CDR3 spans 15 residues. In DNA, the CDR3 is TGTGCCAGCAGCTTGGAGAGGGGCGCGGTTTATGGCTACACCTTC. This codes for CASSLERGAVYGYTF.

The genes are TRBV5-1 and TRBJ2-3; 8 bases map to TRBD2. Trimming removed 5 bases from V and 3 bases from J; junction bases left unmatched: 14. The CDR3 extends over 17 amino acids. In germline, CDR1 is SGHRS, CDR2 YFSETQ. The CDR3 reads CASRVAGSTHRTDTQYF. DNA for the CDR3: TGCGCCAGCAGGGTAGCGGGAAGTACCCACAGGACAGATACGCAGTATTTT.

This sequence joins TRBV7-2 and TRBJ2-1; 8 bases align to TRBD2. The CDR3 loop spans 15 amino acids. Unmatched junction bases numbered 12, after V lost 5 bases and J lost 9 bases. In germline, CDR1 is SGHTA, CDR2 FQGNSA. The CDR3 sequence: CASSVTPGGAREQFF. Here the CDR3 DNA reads TGTGCCAGCAGCGTCACGCCGGGGGGGGCGCGTGAGCAGTTCTTC.

CDR3 sequence (DNA): TGTGCCAGCAGTTCCCGGGGCTTTGAAGCTTTCTTT. Protein: CASSSRGFEAFF. The chain has TRBV27 and TRBJ1-1, with D perhaps matching TRBD1 (5 bases). Trimming took off 4 bases at V and 7 bases at J, with 10 bases between the two ends. There are 12 residues in the CDR3. Germline V gene sequence: CDR1 MNHEY, CDR2 SMNVEV (reference sequence).

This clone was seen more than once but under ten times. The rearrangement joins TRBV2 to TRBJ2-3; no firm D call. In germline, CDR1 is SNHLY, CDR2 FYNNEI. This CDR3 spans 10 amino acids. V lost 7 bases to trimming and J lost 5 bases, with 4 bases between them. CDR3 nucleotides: TGTGCCAGCAAGAGAGATACGCAGTATTTT. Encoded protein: CASKRDTQYF.

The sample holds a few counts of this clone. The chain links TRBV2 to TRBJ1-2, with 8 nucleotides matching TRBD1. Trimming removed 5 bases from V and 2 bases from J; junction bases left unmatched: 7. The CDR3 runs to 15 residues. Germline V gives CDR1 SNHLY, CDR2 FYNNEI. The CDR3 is CASSSYGQGNYGYTF. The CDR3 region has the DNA TGTGCCAGCAGTTCCTACGGACAGGGAAACTATGGCTACACCTTC.

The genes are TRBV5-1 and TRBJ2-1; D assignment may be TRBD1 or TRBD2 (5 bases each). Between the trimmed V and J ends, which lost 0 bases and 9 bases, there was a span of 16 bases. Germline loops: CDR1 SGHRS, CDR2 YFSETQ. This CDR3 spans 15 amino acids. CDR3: CASSLAGTQGSEQFF. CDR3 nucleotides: TGCGCCAGCAGCTTGGCCGGGACCCAAGGCAGTGAGCAGTTCTTC.